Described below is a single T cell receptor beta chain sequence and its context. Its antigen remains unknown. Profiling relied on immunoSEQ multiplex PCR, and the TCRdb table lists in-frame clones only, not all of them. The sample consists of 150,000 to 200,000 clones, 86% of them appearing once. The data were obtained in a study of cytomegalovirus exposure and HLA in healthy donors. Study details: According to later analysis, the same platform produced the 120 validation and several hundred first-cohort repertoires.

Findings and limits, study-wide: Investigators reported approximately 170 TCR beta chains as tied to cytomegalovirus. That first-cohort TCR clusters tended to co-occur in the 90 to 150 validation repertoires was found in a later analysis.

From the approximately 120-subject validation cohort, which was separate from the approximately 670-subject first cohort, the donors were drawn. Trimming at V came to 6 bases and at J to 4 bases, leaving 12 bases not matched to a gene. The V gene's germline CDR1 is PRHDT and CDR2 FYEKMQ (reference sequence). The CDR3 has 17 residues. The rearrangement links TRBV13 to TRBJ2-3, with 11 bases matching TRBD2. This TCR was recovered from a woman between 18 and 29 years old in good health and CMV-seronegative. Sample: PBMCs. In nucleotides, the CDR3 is TGTGCCAGCAGACTTATTAGCGGGAGGGCCCTCCCAGATACGCAGTATTTT. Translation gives CASRLISGRALPDTQYF.